This is a list of T cell receptor beta chains from one sample in a study of control samples from healthy donors and cancer patients. This table comes from immunoSEQ multiplex PCR, and its TCRdb copy is limited to in-frame clones, with some not included. The sample yields under 30,000 clones, approximately 85% seen once. Input material: PBMCs. These receptors all stem from a woman aged 55-70 years with head and neck cancer. CDR3s include the opening cysteine and the closing phenylalanine or tryptophan. A D gene is named only where the DNA matches it firmly. The size field is filled for only some rows; it gives once, few, many or a size class.

abundance: NA
j_gene: TRBJ1-5
v_gene: TRBV7-8
d_gene: NA
CDR3nt: TGTGCCAGCAGCTTATTGATGCAAAACAGGATATATAGCAATCAGCCCCAGCATTTT
CDR3aa: CASSLLMQNRIYSNQPQHF

abundance: NA
j_gene: TRBJ2-7
v_gene: TRBV3-1/TRBV3-2
d_gene: TRBD2
CDR3nt: TGTGCCAGCAGCCAACTAGCGGGGTTGGAGCAGTACTTC
CDR3aa: CASSQLAGLEQYF

abundance: few
j_gene: TRBJ2-7
v_gene: TRBV6-6
d_gene: TRBD1
CDR3nt: TGTGCCAGCAGTCCCCGAATTGGACAGGTATCGCCCGCCCGTACCTACGAGCAGTACTTC
CDR3aa: CASSPRIGQVSPARTYEQYF

abundance: NA
j_gene: TRBJ2-7
v_gene: TRBV6-5
d_gene: TRBD1
CDR3nt: TGTGCCAGCAAGTGGGACAGGGAAGGCCACGAGCAGTACTTC
CDR3aa: CASKWDREGHEQYF

abundance: NA
j_gene: TRBJ2-1
v_gene: TRBV29-1
d_gene: TRBD2
CDR3nt: TGCAGCGCCCTTGGGACTAGCGGGCTCTCCTACAATGAGCAGTTCTTC
CDR3aa: CSALGTSGLSYNEQFF

abundance: NA
j_gene: TRBJ2-7
v_gene: TRBV7-2
d_gene: TRBD2
CDR3nt: TGTGCCAGCAGCGCACCGGGACTAGCGGGAGCAGGCCACGAGCAGTACTTC
CDR3aa: CASSAPGLAGAGHEQYF

abundance: NA
j_gene: TRBJ1-1
v_gene: TRBV6-2/TRBV6-3
d_gene: NA
CDR3nt: TGTGCCAGCAGTTACCCCCAATTGGGCGGCAGCACTGAAGCTTTCTTT
CDR3aa: CASSYPQLGGSTEAFF

abundance: NA
j_gene: TRBJ1-1
v_gene: TRBV29-1
d_gene: NA
CDR3nt: TGCAGCGTTTCCGGTCCACGGAACACTGAAGCTTTCTTT
CDR3aa: CSVSGPRNTEAFF

abundance: NA
j_gene: TRBJ1-2
v_gene: TRBV5-1
d_gene: NA
CDR3nt: TGCGCCAGCCGCCAGACAGGAGATGGCTACACCTTC
CDR3aa: CASRQTGDGYTF

abundance: NA
j_gene: TRBJ2-3
v_gene: TRBV30
d_gene: NA
CDR3nt: TGTGCCTGGAGTGTACTCACAGATACGCAGTATTTT
CDR3aa: CAWSVLTDTQYF

abundance: NA
j_gene: TRBJ2-1
v_gene: TRBV11-3
d_gene: TRBD2
CDR3nt: TGTGCCAGCAGCTTAGGGAGAGCTAGCGGGTCCTACAATGAGCAGTTCTTC
CDR3aa: CASSLGRASGSYNEQFF

abundance: NA
j_gene: TRBJ2-1
v_gene: TRBV18
d_gene: NA
CDR3nt: TGTGCCAGCTCACCACCGAAGGGGTTCTACAATGAGCAGTTCTTC
CDR3aa: CASSPPKGFYNEQFF

abundance: NA
j_gene: TRBJ1-1
v_gene: TRBV3-1/TRBV3-2
d_gene: NA
CDR3nt: TGTGCCAGCACTAGGAGAGGCACTGAAGCTTTCTTT
CDR3aa: CASTRRGTEAFF

abundance: few
j_gene: TRBJ2-1
v_gene: TRBV11-2
d_gene: NA
CDR3nt: TGTGCCAGCAGCCCTAGGTGGACAGATAACAATGAGCAGTTCTTC
CDR3aa: CASSPRWTDNNEQFF

abundance: NA
j_gene: TRBJ1-1
v_gene: TRBV20-1
d_gene: NA
CDR3nt: TGCAGTGCTAGTCCCCCAGGGGAGACTGAAGCTTTCTTT
CDR3aa: CSASPPGETEAFF

abundance: NA
j_gene: TRBJ2-1
v_gene: TRBV7-3
d_gene: TRBD2
CDR3nt: TGTGCCAGCAGCTTAGGGACTAGCGGTTACAATGAGCAGTTCTTC
CDR3aa: CASSLGTSGYNEQFF

abundance: NA
j_gene: TRBJ2-1
v_gene: TRBV30
d_gene: NA
CDR3nt: TGTGCCTGGAGTCGATACCGGGGGTCCTACAATGAGCAGTTCTTC
CDR3aa: CAWSRYRGSYNEQFF

abundance: NA
j_gene: TRBJ2-3
v_gene: TRBV5-1
d_gene: NA
CDR3nt: TGCGCCAGCACCTTAAGCCCGACGGGATCTAGCACAGATACGCAGTATTTT
CDR3aa: CASTLSPTGSSTDTQYF

abundance: NA
j_gene: TRBJ2-3
v_gene: TRBV6-5
d_gene: NA
CDR3nt: TGTGCCAGCAGTTACTCGAATCTACCGACAGATACGCAGTATTTT
CDR3aa: CASSYSNLPTDTQYF

abundance: NA
j_gene: TRBJ1-2
v_gene: TRBV4-1
d_gene: TRBD1
CDR3nt: TGCGCCAGCAGCTTGAGACAGGGATCGCGAGTTGGCTACACCTTC
CDR3aa: CASSLRQGSRVGYTF

abundance: NA
j_gene: TRBJ2-3
v_gene: TRBV6-2/TRBV6-3
d_gene: NA
CDR3nt: TGTGCCAGCTGCCGACGCTCGCTTGGGGGCTTCGGCACAGATACGCAGTATTTT
CDR3aa: CASCRRSLGGFGTDTQYF

abundance: once
j_gene: TRBJ1-5
v_gene: TRBV15
d_gene: NA
CDR3nt: TGTGCCACCAGCAGAATTCAGCAGCCCCAGCATTTT
CDR3aa: CATSRIQQPQHF

abundance: NA
j_gene: TRBJ1-2
v_gene: TRBV6-5
d_gene: TRBD1
CDR3nt: TGTGCCAGCACCAACTCCGGGACAGCTAACTATGGCTACACCTTC
CDR3aa: CASTNSGTANYGYTF

abundance: NA
j_gene: TRBJ1-2
v_gene: TRBV5-6
d_gene: NA
CDR3nt: TGTGCCAGCAGTCCGACAGACTTATCCTATGGCTACACCTTC
CDR3aa: CASSPTDLSYGYTF

abundance: NA
j_gene: TRBJ1-2
v_gene: TRBV14
d_gene: TRBD1
CDR3nt: TGTGCCAGCAGCCTCCGGCCGGGACAGGGACCCTATGGCTACACCTTC
CDR3aa: CASSLRPGQGPYGYTF

abundance: NA
j_gene: TRBJ1-1
v_gene: TRBV7-9
d_gene: TRBD1
CDR3nt: TGTGCCAGCAGCTTGACAGGGGGCGCAGGGCTTGAAGCTTTCTTT
CDR3aa: CASSLTGGAGLEAFF

abundance: NA
j_gene: TRBJ2-1
v_gene: TRBV12-5
d_gene: TRBD2
CDR3nt: TGTGCTAGTGGTTCAGGGCGGGAGGGCCGAAATGAGCAGTTCTTC
CDR3aa: CASGSGREGRNEQFF

abundance: NA
j_gene: TRBJ2-3
v_gene: TRBV24-1
d_gene: TRBD1
CDR3nt: TGTGCCACCAGTGACCGGACAGGGGGAAAGGATACGCAGTATTTT
CDR3aa: CATSDRTGGKDTQYF

abundance: NA
j_gene: TRBJ1-6
v_gene: TRBV27
d_gene: NA
CDR3nt: TGTGCCAGCAGTTCTTTGGACATAGTTAATTCACCCCTCCACTTT
CDR3aa: CASSSLDIVNSPLHF

abundance: NA
j_gene: TRBJ1-1
v_gene: TRBV11-1
d_gene: NA
CDR3nt: TGTGCCAGCAGCCCCGACGGTGACGGTGAAGCTTTCTTT
CDR3aa: CASSPDGDGEAFF

abundance: NA
j_gene: TRBJ2-5
v_gene: TRBV6-5
d_gene: TRBD2
CDR3nt: TGTGCCAGCAGTTATCGATCGACTAGCGGAGGGGCGACCCAGTACTTC
CDR3aa: CASSYRSTSGGATQYF

abundance: NA
j_gene: TRBJ2-6
v_gene: TRBV9
d_gene: NA
CDR3nt: TGTGCCAGCAGCGTAGGGGGAGGTGGGGCCAACGTCCTGACTTTC
CDR3aa: CASSVGGGGANVLTF

abundance: few
j_gene: TRBJ1-5
v_gene: TRBV19
d_gene: NA
CDR3nt: TGTGCCAGTAGAACAACGGCGGGATTGGGTCAGCCCCAGCATTTT
CDR3aa: CASRTTAGLGQPQHF

abundance: few
j_gene: TRBJ1-1
v_gene: TRBV19
d_gene: TRBD1
CDR3nt: TGTGCCAGTAGTATCCCGGGACAGGGACAGGCTTTCTTT
CDR3aa: CASSIPGQGQAFF

abundance: NA
j_gene: TRBJ2-2
v_gene: TRBV6-5
d_gene: NA
CDR3nt: TGTGCCAGCATTCTTGGTGGGGCGAACACCGGGGAGCTGTTTTTT
CDR3aa: CASILGGANTGELFF

abundance: NA
j_gene: TRBJ1-2
v_gene: TRBV4-2
d_gene: NA
CDR3nt: TGTGCCAGCAGCCAAGATGGGGGGTTCTATGGCTACACCTTC
CDR3aa: CASSQDGGFYGYTF

abundance: NA
j_gene: TRBJ1-2
v_gene: TRBV3-1/TRBV3-2
d_gene: NA
CDR3nt: TGTGCCAGCAGCCAATCACGGGCCCGAGGAGCGACTAACTATGGCTACACCTTC
CDR3aa: CASSQSRARGATNYGYTF

abundance: few
j_gene: TRBJ1-6
v_gene: TRBV6-2/TRBV6-3
d_gene: NA
CDR3nt: TGTGCCAGCAGTTATCTACGTTCACCCCTCCACTTT
CDR3aa: CASSYLRSPLHF

abundance: NA
j_gene: TRBJ1-4
v_gene: TRBV6-5
d_gene: NA
CDR3nt: TGTGCCAGCATGGGCAGGGATCGTGAAAAACTGTTTTTT
CDR3aa: CASMGRDREKLFF

abundance: NA
j_gene: TRBJ2-1
v_gene: TRBV9
d_gene: NA
CDR3nt: TGTGCCAGCAGCCCCACTGCTTTCTCCTACAATGAGCAGTTCTTC
CDR3aa: CASSPTAFSYNEQFF

abundance: NA
j_gene: TRBJ1-1
v_gene: TRBV24-1
d_gene: TRBD1
CDR3nt: TGTGCCACCAGTGAAGACGGACAGGGGTTCACTGAAGCTTTCTTT
CDR3aa: CATSEDGQGFTEAFF

abundance: NA
j_gene: TRBJ1-6
v_gene: TRBV11-3
d_gene: TRBD1
CDR3nt: TGTGCCAGCAGCAAGGGCGGACAGGATAATTCACCCCTCCACTTT
CDR3aa: CASSKGGQDNSPLHF

abundance: NA
j_gene: TRBJ1-1
v_gene: TRBV6-5
d_gene: NA
CDR3nt: TGTGCCAGCGTTGCGAGGAGGGCAGGGTCCACTGAAGCTTTCTTT
CDR3aa: CASVARRAGSTEAFF

abundance: NA
j_gene: TRBJ2-1
v_gene: TRBV29-1
d_gene: TRBD2
CDR3nt: TGCAGCGTTGGACTAGCCAATGAGCAGTTCTTC
CDR3aa: CSVGLANEQFF

abundance: NA
j_gene: TRBJ2-5
v_gene: TRBV5-5
d_gene: TRBD1
CDR3nt: TGTGCCAGCAGCTGGAGTAGACTGGGACAGGGTGGAGAGACCCAGTACTTC
CDR3aa: CASSWSRLGQGGETQYF

abundance: NA
j_gene: TRBJ1-1
v_gene: TRBV29-1
d_gene: NA
CDR3nt: TGCAGCGCGAAACGGGGACGTCAGGACACTGAAGCTTTCTTT
CDR3aa: CSAKRGRQDTEAFF

abundance: NA
j_gene: TRBJ1-4
v_gene: TRBV5-1
d_gene: TRBD1
CDR3nt: TGCGCCAGCAGCTTCGGACAGGCAACAACTAATGAAAAACTGTTTTTT
CDR3aa: CASSFGQATTNEKLFF

abundance: few
j_gene: TRBJ2-7
v_gene: TRBV7-2
d_gene: TRBD1
CDR3nt: TGTGCCAGCAGCTTATCCGTGACAGGGGTAACGGAGCAGTACTTC
CDR3aa: CASSLSVTGVTEQYF

abundance: NA
j_gene: TRBJ2-1
v_gene: TRBV9
d_gene: NA
CDR3nt: TGTGCCAGCAGCGTAGTATGGGGGGCCAATGACAATGAGCAGTTCTTC
CDR3aa: CASSVVWGANDNEQFF

abundance: NA
j_gene: TRBJ1-1
v_gene: TRBV6-5
d_gene: NA
CDR3nt: TGTGCCAGCAGTAACAGATTGAACACTGAAGCTTTCTTT
CDR3aa: CASSNRLNTEAFF

abundance: NA
j_gene: TRBJ2-7
v_gene: TRBV5-1
d_gene: NA
CDR3nt: TGCGCCAGCAGCTCCTCCTACGAGCAGTACTTC
CDR3aa: CASSSSYEQYF

abundance: NA
j_gene: TRBJ2-3
v_gene: TRBV3-1/TRBV3-2
d_gene: NA
CDR3nt: TGTGCCAGCAGCCAATCTACAGGGTACTCTAGCACAGATACGCAGTATTTT
CDR3aa: CASSQSTGYSSTDTQYF

abundance: NA
j_gene: TRBJ2-2
v_gene: TRBV4-3
d_gene: TRBD1
CDR3nt: TGCGCCAGCAGCCAAAGCCCAGGGGGAACCGGGGAGCTGTTTTTT
CDR3aa: CASSQSPGGTGELFF

abundance: NA
j_gene: TRBJ1-4
v_gene: TRBV7-2
d_gene: NA
CDR3nt: TGTGCCAGCAGCTTTATGAAAGGGGCTAATGAAAAACTGTTTTTT
CDR3aa: CASSFMKGANEKLFF

abundance: large
j_gene: TRBJ2-2
v_gene: TRBV7-6
d_gene: NA
CDR3nt: TGTGCCAGCAGCTTTGGGTTCGGTACCGGGGAGCTGTTTTTT
CDR3aa: CASSFGFGTGELFF

abundance: NA
j_gene: TRBJ1-1
v_gene: TRBV7-8
d_gene: NA
CDR3nt: TGTGCCAGCAGCTCCATGGGGACGGTGAACACTGAAGCTTTCTTT
CDR3aa: CASSSMGTVNTEAFF

abundance: once
j_gene: TRBJ1-2
v_gene: TRBV4-1
d_gene: NA
CDR3nt: TGCGCCAGCAGCCAAGTCAGATCTTACTATGGCTACACCTTC
CDR3aa: CASSQVRSYYGYTF

abundance: NA
j_gene: TRBJ2-1
v_gene: TRBV7-9
d_gene: TRBD2
CDR3nt: TGTGCCAGCAGCGGACTACAAGCGGGGAGCTCCTACAATGAGCAGTTCTTC
CDR3aa: CASSGLQAGSSYNEQFF

abundance: NA
j_gene: TRBJ2-1
v_gene: TRBV28
d_gene: TRBD2
CDR3nt: TGTGCCAGCAGCCCCCCCCGGGGGGTACTTGACAATGAGCAGTTCTTC
CDR3aa: CASSPPRGVLDNEQFF